The 3 T cell receptor beta chains reported below all come from one sample, sequenced in a study of T cells in Graves' hyperthyroidism and ophthalmopathy. RNA transcripts yielded amplified TCR beta CDR3 regions. The TCR CDR3 first-round RT-PCR relied on the HTBI primer set. A single record per CDR3 protein comes from TCRdb applying MiXCR to the multiplex PCR reads. The repertoire holds about 500,000 distinct CDR3 sequences, with 15% to 20% as singletons. Sequencing was performed on blood. These receptors were taken from a woman aged 25 to 39 with Graves' ophthalmopathy.

This chain uses TRBV18 with TRBJ2-7; D unresolved. The CDR3 has 13 amino acids. CDR1 KGHSH and CDR2 LQKENI come from the germline V gene. V was clipped by 2 bases and J by 3 bases, with 8 bases between them. The CDR3, as DNA: TGTGCCAGCTCACCAGATCATGGCTACGAGCAGTACTTC. It is translated as CASSPDHGYEQYF.

This clonotype was recorded at least ten times. The chain recombines TRBV13 with TRBJ2-2, with D possibly being TRBD2 (6 bases). V was shortened by 5 bases and J by 0 bases, with 16 bases between the two germline ends. The CDR3 is 17 amino acids. CDR1 and CDR2 (germline): PRHDT, FYEKMQ (reference sequence). CDR3 amino acids: CASSLLTSWSNTGELFF. The DNA for the CDR3 is TGTGCCAGCAGCCTCCTCACTAGCTGGTCGAACACCGGGGAGCTGTTTTTT.

This clonotype was observed many times. The chain joins TRBV20-1 to TRBJ2-3, with TRBD1 matching 7 bases. Germline loops: CDR1 DFQATT, CDR2 SNEGSKA (reference sequence). The CDR3 consists of 15 residues. V was pared by 4 bases and J by 3 bases, with 10 bases of the junction left unmatched. DNA of the CDR3: TGCAGTGCTACCGGCCTCTGGGACAGTACAGATACGCAGTATTTT. Protein sequence: CSATGLWDSTDTQYF.